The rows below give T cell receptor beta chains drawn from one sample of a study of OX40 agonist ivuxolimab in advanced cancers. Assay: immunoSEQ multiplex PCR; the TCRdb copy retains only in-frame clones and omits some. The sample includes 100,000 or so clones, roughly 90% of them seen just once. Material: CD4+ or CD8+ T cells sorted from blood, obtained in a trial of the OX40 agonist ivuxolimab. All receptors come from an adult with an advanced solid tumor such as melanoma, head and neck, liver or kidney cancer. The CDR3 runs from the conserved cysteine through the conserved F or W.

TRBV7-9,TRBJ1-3,CASSLGQVSSGNTIYF
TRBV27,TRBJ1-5,CASSPRGGLNQPQHF
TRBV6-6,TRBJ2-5,CASSLRTGGTGTQYF
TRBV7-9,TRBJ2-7,CASSLQFGGEQYF
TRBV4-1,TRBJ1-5,CASSHGGIQPQHF
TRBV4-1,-,CASSQAAGQPSYEQYF
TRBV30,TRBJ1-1,CASLRGENTEAFF
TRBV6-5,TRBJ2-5,CASSSNRAGQETQYF
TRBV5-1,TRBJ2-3,CASSLTGASTDTQYF
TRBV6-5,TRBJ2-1,CASSLGSGRAGEQFF
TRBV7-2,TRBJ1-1,CASSRDFAEAFF
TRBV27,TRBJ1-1,CASRIGGLNTEAFF
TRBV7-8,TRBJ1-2,CASTLSTGANYGYTF
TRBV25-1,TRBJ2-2,CASGRPAGELFF
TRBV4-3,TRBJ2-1,CASSQARAGEQFF
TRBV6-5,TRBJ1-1,CASSRRGFTEAFF
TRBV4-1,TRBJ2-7,CASSQTLGTGRHEQYF
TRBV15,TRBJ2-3,CAIRQAYSTDTQYF
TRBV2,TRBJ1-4,CASNSGRFATNEKLFF
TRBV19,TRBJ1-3,CASSIYGTYSGNTIYF
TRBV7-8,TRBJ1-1,CASNPTGSDTEAFF
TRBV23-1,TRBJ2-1,CASSRPISRSLEQFF
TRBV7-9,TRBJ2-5,CASSNQGTQYF
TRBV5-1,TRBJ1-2,CASSYGQSWGYTF
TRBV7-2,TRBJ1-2,CASSSPRQFYGYTF
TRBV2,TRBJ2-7,CASSVLEIYEQYF
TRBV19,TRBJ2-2,CASSKEPWGGELFF
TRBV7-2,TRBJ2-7,CASSYVSDRSEQYF
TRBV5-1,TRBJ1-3,CASSLTGHAPAGNTIYF
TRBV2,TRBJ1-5,CASRRLPWSNQPQHF
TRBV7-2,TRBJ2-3,CASSLETSGLLYTQYF
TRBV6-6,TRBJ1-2,CASSLGLEGYTF
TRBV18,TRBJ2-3,CASSRGGSTDTQYF
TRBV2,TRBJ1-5,CASSPDREDQPQHF
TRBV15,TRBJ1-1,CATSREVGGSGTEAFF
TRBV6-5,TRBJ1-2,CASSRGFYGYTF
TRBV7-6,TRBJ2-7,CASSPRTDSYEQYF
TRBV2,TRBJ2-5,CASSQGPYETQYF
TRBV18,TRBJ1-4,CASSPRGGEKLFF
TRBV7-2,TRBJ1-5,CASSWGGQEGQPQHF
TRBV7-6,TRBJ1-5,CASSLSRVQPQHF
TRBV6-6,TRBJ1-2,CASSFSSEGHYGYTF
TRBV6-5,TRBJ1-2,CASSYSIQGAGGYTF
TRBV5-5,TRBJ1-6,CASSFWRDSYNSPLHF
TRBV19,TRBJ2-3,CASSNRGHTDTQYF
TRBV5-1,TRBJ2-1,CASSLTTNEQFF
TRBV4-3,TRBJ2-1,CASSHDTSSGRRNEQFF
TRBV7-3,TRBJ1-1,CASSPGPNTEAFF
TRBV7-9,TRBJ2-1,CASSLGVDNEQFF
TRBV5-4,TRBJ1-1,CASSLGLMNTEAFF
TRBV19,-,CASSPGGYEQYF
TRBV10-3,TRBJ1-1,CAISKTGNMNTEAFF
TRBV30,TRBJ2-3,CAWTGARTDTQYF
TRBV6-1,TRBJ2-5,CASVSAPRETQYF
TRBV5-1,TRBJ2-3,CASSPDSTSTDTQYF
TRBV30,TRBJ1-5,CAWSVAGTGNQPQHF
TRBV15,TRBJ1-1,CATSRQGALVEAFF
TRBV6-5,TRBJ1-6,CASSYDGQGASPLHF
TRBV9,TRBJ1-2,CASSVRQGHGYTF
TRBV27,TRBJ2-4,CASSLLGTAGKNIQYF